Below, 5 T cell receptor beta chains from the same sample are listed, as sequenced in a study of CD8+ T cells in alopecia areata. Sequencing used cDNA as its template, made by extracting RNA and reverse transcribing it. TCRdb's copy holds only in-frame clones and misses some; the assay was immunoSEQ multiplex PCR. The data contain fewer than 250,000 clones, about two fifths of them singletons. Treatment described: oral pan-JAK inhibitor, 5-10 mg twice daily. The sample consisted of CD4+ T cells sorted from blood, taken between weeks 30 and 35, from a patient treated with tofacitinib. Receptors were obtained from a human donor with alopecia areata.

This clone was counted a few times. The chain employs TRBV30 and TRBJ2-1, with a weak D call TRBD1 (6 bases). CDR1 is GTSNPN, CDR2 SVGIG, per germline (reference sequence). The CDR3 is made up of 14 amino acids. Trimming stripped 0 bases from V and 9 bases from J, with 15 bases between. CDR3 loop: CAWSVSTGFGEQFF. Written as DNA, the CDR3 is TGTGCCTGGAGTGTCTCTACAGGGTTTGGTGAGCAGTTCTTC.

V usage is TRBV28 and J usage is TRBJ2-1, with D unclear. The CDR3 has 13 amino acids. V shed 3 bases and J shed 4 bases, with 7 bases lying between them. Per the germline V gene, CDR1 is MDHEN and CDR2 is SYDVKM. The CDR3 DNA reads as TGTGCCAGCAGTTTGGGGAATTACAATGAGCAGTTCTTC. It yields the protein CASSLGNYNEQFF.

V and J are TRBV19 and TRBJ2-1, with 9 bases identical to TRBD2. The CDR3 length is 14 residues. With V trimmed by 4 bases and J by 5 bases, 3 bases remained unmatched. CDR1 is LNHDA, CDR2 SQIVND, per germline (reference sequence). The CDR3 protein is CASSSGRENNEQFF. The CDR3 DNA follows: TGTGCCAGTAGTAGCGGGAGGGAAAACAATGAGCAGTTCTTC. The whole variable domain, remainder taken from reference TRBV19 and TRBJ2-1, is DGGITQSPKYLFRKEGQNVTLSCEQNLNHDAMYWYRQDPGQGLRLIYYSQIVNDFQKGDIAEGYSVSREKKESFPLTVTSAQKNPTAFYLCASSSGRENNEQFFGPGTRLTVL.

The CDR3 DNA is TGTGCCAGCAGCCCCGGCCGGGGTAGGAGCTCTGGGGCCAACGTCCTGACTTTC. It is translated as CASSPGRGRSSGANVLTF. The chain carries TRBV7-2 and TRBJ2-6, with TRBD2 as a possible D gene (5 bases). V was pared by 5 bases and J by 0 bases, with 17 bases between. The CDR3 runs to 18 residues. Germline CDR1 and CDR2: SGHTA and FQGNSA.

This clone has a handful of counts. The chain joins TRBV27 to TRBJ1-1; 7 bases line up with TRBD1. This CDR3 spans 11 amino acids. The trim removed 4 bases at V and 10 bases at J, leaving 3 bases unmatched. Germline CDR1 reads MNHEY; CDR2 reads SMNVEV (reference sequence). In nucleotides, the CDR3 is TGTGCCAGCAGTTCCAGACAGGGAGCTTTCTTT. As protein: CASSSRQGAFF.